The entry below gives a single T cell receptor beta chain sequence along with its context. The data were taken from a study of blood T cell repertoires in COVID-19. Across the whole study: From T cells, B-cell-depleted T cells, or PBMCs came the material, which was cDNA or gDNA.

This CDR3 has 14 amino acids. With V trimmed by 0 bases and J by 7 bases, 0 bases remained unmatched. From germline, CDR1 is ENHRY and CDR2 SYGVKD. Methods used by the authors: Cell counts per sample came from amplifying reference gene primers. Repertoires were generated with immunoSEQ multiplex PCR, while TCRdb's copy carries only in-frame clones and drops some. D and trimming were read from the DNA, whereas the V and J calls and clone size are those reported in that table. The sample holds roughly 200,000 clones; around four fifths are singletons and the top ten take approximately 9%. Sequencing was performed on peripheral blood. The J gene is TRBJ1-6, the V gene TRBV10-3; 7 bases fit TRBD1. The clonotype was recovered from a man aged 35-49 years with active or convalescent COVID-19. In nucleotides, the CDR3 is TGTGCCATCAGTGAGTCACAGGGGAATTCACCCCTCCACTTT. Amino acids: CAISESQGNSPLHF.